This entry concerns a single T cell receptor beta chain. This specimen comes from a study of T cell changes during pregnancy in multiple sclerosis. Trimming cost V 6 bases and J 3 bases; bases outside gene matches: 7. Germline V gene data show CDR1 as MNHNS and CDR2 as SASEGT. This CDR3 has 15 amino acids. Profiling relied on immunoSEQ multiplex PCR, and the TCRdb table lists in-frame clones only, not all of them. The table includes 90,000 to 120,000 clones, about nine tenths detected once. Here the sequenced sample was peripheral blood, taken in the third trimester of pregnancy. The chain recombines TRBV6-1 with TRBJ1-5; 8 bases are a match to TRBD1. The receptor comes from a female donor in good health, enrolled as a control in a pregnancy study. The CDR3 DNA is TGTGCCAGCAGCCAAACAGGGGGGTACAATCAGCCCCAGCATTTT. It is translated as CASSQTGGYNQPQHF.